Below, 5 T cell receptor beta chains from the same sample are listed, as sequenced in a study of blood T cell repertoires in COVID-19. Sequencing was performed with immunoSEQ multiplex PCR; in TCRdb, only in-frame clones are kept and a portion is missing. The repertoire holds 72,000 or so clones, with around 92% as singletons. The sample consisted of peripheral blood. These TCRs come from a man in his sixties with acute or convalescent COVID-19.

This rearrangement joins TRBV11-2 to TRBJ1-2; the match to TRBD1 covers 7 bases. CDR3 length: 13 residues. Germline loops: CDR1 SGHAT, CDR2 FQNNGV. V gave up 4 bases and J gave up 6 bases; unmatched junction bases: 5. The CDR3 spells CASSSRGQDGYTF. The CDR3, as DNA: TGTGCCAGCAGCTCCCGAGGACAGGATGGCTACACCTTC. Full variable domain (rest looked up from reference TRBV11-2 and TRBJ1-2): EAGVAQSPRYKIIEKRQSVAFWCNPISGHATLYWYQQILGQGPKLLIQFQNNGVVDDSQLPKDRFSAERLKGVDSTLKIQPAKLEDSAVYLCASSSRGQDGYTFGSGTRLTVV.

This clone was picked up one time. The chain links TRBV7-9 to TRBJ1-1; TRBD1 agrees at 7 bases. Germline lookup yields CDR1 SEHNR and CDR2 FQNEAQ (reference sequence). With 6 bases clipped from V and 5 bases from J, the junction kept 9 bases outside the gene matches. This CDR3 comprises 14 residues. The CDR3 DNA sequence: TGTGCCAGCAGAAGTGACAGGGAGGTGACTGAAGCTTTCTTT. Encoded protein: CASRSDREVTEAFF. Together with reference TRBV7-9 and TRBJ1-1, the CDR3 gives the full variable domain: DTGVSQNPRHKITKRGQNVTFRCDPISEHNRLYWYRQTLGQGPEFLTYFQNEAQLEKSRLLSDRFSAERPKGSFSTLEIQRTEQGDSAMYLCASRSDREVTEAFFGQGTRLTVV.

This clone was counted once. The J gene is TRBJ2-7, the V gene TRBV5-1; 7 nucleotides align to TRBD1. This CDR3 has 14 residues. The trim removed 0 bases at V and 4 bases at J, leaving 4 bases unmatched. The germline V gene has CDR1 SGHRS and CDR2 YFSETQ. The CDR3 nucleotides read TGCGCCAGCAGCTTGGGGGACAGCCAATACGAGCAGTACTTC. The encoded protein is CASSLGDSQYEQYF.

V usage is TRBV6-1 and J usage is TRBJ1-2, with D unresolved. Trimming cost V 2 bases and J 4 bases, with 11 bases left between them. Germline V lookup: CDR1 MNHNS, CDR2 SASEGT. The CDR3 consists of 14 residues. In DNA, the CDR3 is TGTGCCAGCAGTGAAAACCCCGAGCCCTATGGCTACACCTTC. This translates into CASSENPEPYGYTF.

As to this clone: One junction end does not reproduce the germline sequence, and a read error may be involved. The rearrangement uses TRBV6-5 and TRBJ1-5, with 7 bases fitting TRBD1. The CDR3 sequence is 14 residues long. Germline V gene data show CDR1 as MNHEY and CDR2 as SVGAGI. The DNA of the CDR3 is TGTGCCAGCGCCTTAGACAGGGCCAATCGGCCCCAGCATTTT. Protein product: CASALDRANRPQHF.